This T cell receptor (beta chain) was profiled in a study of blood T cell repertoires in COVID-19. Study background: Spain, Italy and the United States supplied samples that represented acute and convalescent COVID-19. From T cells, B-cell-depleted T cells, or PBMCs came the material, which was cDNA or gDNA.

Original analysis: Scientists estimated how many nucleated cells there were by amplifying reference gene primers. Some clones are missing from TCRdb's copy, which holds only in-frame ones; the method was immunoSEQ multiplex PCR. That table is the source of V, J and clone size, and D and trimming were worked out from the DNA. This sample has roughly 230,000 clones, with around 80% found just once. Germline V gene lookup returns CDR1 SQVTM and CDR2 ANQGSEA. Trimming stripped 7 bases from V and 0 bases from J, with 12 bases between. The length of the CDR3 is 14 residues. This TCR was recovered from a man aged 40-49 years with acute or convalescent COVID-19. Sequencing input: peripheral blood. This chain links TRBV29-1 with TRBJ2-2; D not resolved. In nucleotides, the CDR3 is TGCAGCGCTGTGGGTCAGGCGAACACCGGGGAGCTGTTTTTT. It translates to CSAVGQANTGELFF.